The rows below give T cell receptor beta chains drawn from one sample of a study of patients and donors after allogeneic stem cell transplantation. TCRdb called the RT-PCR reads again in MiXCR, with one record for every CDR3 protein. Counted here are 190,000 or so distinct CDR3 sequences, around 41% occurring once; the ten biggest clones make up approximately 32%. The sample comprised blood, either unsorted or a sorted T cell fraction (not recorded which). These receptors all stem from a human donor who was either an allogeneic HSCT recipient or a stem cell or donor lymphocyte infusion donor (not recorded which). It is not recorded whose cells these are; they may come from a transplant donor. The CDR3 runs from the conserved cysteine through the conserved F or W. Fields, in order: J gene, D gene, clone size, V gene, CDR3 DNA, CDR3 protein. A D gene is named only where the DNA matches it firmly. The size of a clone is reported for some rows only, either as once, few or many, or as a class for expanded clones.

TRBJ1-2 | TRBD1 | - | TRBV12-3/TRBV12-4 | TGTGCCAGCAGTTTTGCGACAGGGGGCCACTATGGCTACACCTTC | CASSFATGGHYGYTF
TRBJ1-6 | TRBD1 | - | TRBV12-3/TRBV12-4 | TGTGCCAGCAGAGGGACAGGGGGCGCAACACCCCTCCACTTT | CASRGTGGATPLHF
TRBJ2-2 | TRBD1 | - | TRBV9 | TGTGCCAGCAGCGGGACAGGGGTGGGCACCGGGGAGCTGTTTTTT | CASSGTGVGTGELFF
TRBJ1-1 | - | few | TRBV4-3 | TGCGCCAGCAGCCAAGATGCGGAGACACCCCCGGCTGGAGCTTTCTTT | CASSQDAETPPAGAFF
TRBJ2-1 | TRBD2 | - | TRBV12-3/TRBV12-4 | TGTGCCAGCCAGGGACTAGCGGAATACAATGAGCAGTTCTTC | CASQGLAEYNEQFF
TRBJ1-1 | - | once | TRBV5-5 | TGTGCCAGCAGCTTTGTGTGGAGCGGGAACACTGAAGCTTTCTTT | CASSFVWSGNTEAFF
TRBJ1-1 | - | many | TRBV29-1 | TGCAGCGTTGCCGAGGGGCCAGGCACTGAAGCTTTCTTT | CSVAEGPGTEAFF
TRBJ1-2 | TRBD1 | few | TRBV2 | TGTGCCAGCAGATTAGAGACAGGGGGTAAAGATGGCTACACCTTC | CASRLETGGKDGYTF
TRBJ1-5 | TRBD1 | few | TRBV13 | TGTGCCAGCAGCTTATTTGGGACAGACCAGCCCCAGCATTTT | CASSLFGTDQPQHF
TRBJ2-7 | - | - | TRBV5-1 | TGCGCCAGCAGCATAAGGGACCGACGGGAGCAGTACTTC | CASSIRDRREQYF
TRBJ1-2 | - | few | TRBV20-1 | TGCAGTGCTAGAGCCCCGGGACCCCGGGGCAACTATGGCTACACCTTC | CSARAPGPRGNYGYTF
TRBJ2-1 | TRBD1 | - | TRBV6-2/TRBV6-3 | TGTGCCAGCAGCAAACAGGGGTACAATGAGCAGTTCTTC | CASSKQGYNEQFF
TRBJ2-5 | TRBD1 | - | TRBV6-5 | TGTGCCAGCAGGATTAACAGGGGGCGCGAACAAGAGACCCAGTACTTC | CASRINRGREQETQYF
TRBJ2-1 | TRBD2 | - | TRBV12-3/TRBV12-4 | TGTGCCAGCAGGATCGGACTAGCGGGGAACAATGAGCAGTTCTTC | CASRIGLAGNNEQFF
TRBJ1-2 | - | few | TRBV6-5 | TGTGCCAGCAGTACACGTAGTTCGGACTATGGCTACACCTTC | CASSTRSSDYGYTF
TRBJ2-1 | - | - | TRBV12-3/TRBV12-4 | TGTGCCAGCAGTAACATGGGCCAGCCGTACAATGAGCAGTTCTTC | CASSNMGQPYNEQFF
TRBJ2-7 | TRBD1 | few | TRBV12-3/TRBV12-4 | TGTGCCAGCACCCCGTGGACAGGGCTTTCCTCCTACGAGCAGTACTTC | CASTPWTGLSSYEQYF
TRBJ2-1 | - | - | TRBV3-1 | TGTGCCAGCAGCCCCGGGACTGCTTCGGCTGAGCAGTTCTTC | CASSPGTASAEQFF
TRBJ2-3 | - | few | TRBV20-1 | TGCAGTGCCTTGGCCGGTCTTACGCAGTATTTT | CSALAGLTQYF
TRBJ2-5 | TRBD2 | - | TRBV12-3/TRBV12-4 | TGTGCCAGCAGTTTTAAGCGGGGAGAGACCCAGTACTTC | CASSFKRGETQYF
TRBJ2-1 | - | - | TRBV9 | TGTGCCAGCAGCGTAGGAGCGACCGCACATGAGAACAATGAGCAGTTCTTC | CASSVGATAHENNEQFF
TRBJ2-3 | - | few | TRBV27 | TGTGCCAGCAGCCCGGGGGATACGCAGTATTTT | CASSPGDTQYF
TRBJ1-2 | TRBD1 | - | TRBV9 | TGTGCCAGCAGCGATGGGACAGGAGGCTCTGATGGCTACACCTTC | CASSDGTGGSDGYTF
TRBJ2-5 | - | - | TRBV5-5 | TGTGCCAGCAGCTTGGATAGCGTGGAGACCCAGTACTTC | CASSLDSVETQYF
TRBJ2-1 | - | - | TRBV30 | TGTGCCTGGCAAAACGGGAGAGAAGGGCCCGGCGATGAGCAGTTCTTC | CAWQNGREGPGDEQFF
TRBJ1-2 | - | - | TRBV15 | TGTGCCACCAGCACCAGACAGGTCCTAAATGGCTACACCTTC | CATSTRQVLNGYTF
TRBJ1-3 | - | few | TRBV10-3 | TGTGCCATCAGTGACAGGGTTTCCTCTGGAAACACCATATATTTT | CAISDRVSSGNTIYF
TRBJ1-1 | - | few | TRBV25-1 | TGTGCCAGCAGTGTAGCAGGGTTGCCGGGAACTGAAGCTTTCTTT | CASSVAGLPGTEAFF
TRBJ2-2 | - | - | TRBV5-6 | TGTGCCAGCAGGATGGAATACACCGGGGAGCTGTTTTTT | CASRMEYTGELFF
TRBJ2-2 | - | once | TRBV15 | TGTGCCACCTCGGGCAGGGGCCTTTCCTTAGAAACCGGGGAGCTGTTTTTT | CATSGRGLSLETGELFF
TRBJ2-2 | - | - | TRBV7-9 | TGTGCCAGCAGCTTAGGCAAGGACACCGGGGAGCTGTTTTTT | CASSLGKDTGELFF
TRBJ2-7 | TRBD1 | - | TRBV5-1 | TGCGCCAGCAGCTTGACCCGGACAGGCGAGCAGTACTTC | CASSLTRTGEQYF
TRBJ1-6 | - | few | TRBV20-1 | TGCAGTGCTAGAGATCGGGCAGATTCTTCACCCCTCCACTTT | CSARDRADSSPLHF
TRBJ1-5 | - | - | TRBV12-3/TRBV12-4 | TGTGCCAGCAGTTTCTCCCCGAGAGACAATCAGCCCCAGCATTTT | CASSFSPRDNQPQHF
TRBJ2-2 | TRBD2 | - | TRBV3-1 | TGTGCCAGCAGCCAAACTAGCGGGGCCAGCACCGGGGAGCTGTTTTTT | CASSQTSGASTGELFF